Listed here are 10 T cell receptor beta chains from one sample, sequenced in a study of CD8+ T cells in alopecia areata. RNA was isolated and reverse transcribed to cDNA, the sequencing template. The protocol was immunoSEQ multiplex PCR, while the TCRdb copy is restricted to in-frame clones and leaves out a portion. The sample has fewer than 250,000 clones, over 60% seen once. Treatment given: oral pan-JAK inhibitor, 5-10 mg twice daily. Source: CD4+ T cells sorted from blood, taken at week 4, from a patient treated with tofacitinib. All receptors derive from a human donor with alopecia areata.

The genes are TRBV11-2 and TRBJ2-7, with D tentatively TRBD1 (6 bases). Germline V lookup: CDR1 SGHAT, CDR2 FQNNGV. There are 14 residues in the CDR3. V lost 5 bases, J lost 3 bases, and 14 bases lay in between. The CDR3 reads CASSIHKGDYEQYF. Written as DNA, the CDR3 is TGTGCCAGCAGCATACATAAGGGGGACTACGAGCAGTACTTC.

The gene calls are TRBV7-2 and TRBJ2-5; D call uncertain. Trimming removed 4 bases at V and 4 bases at J, with 7 bases between. The CDR3 runs to 12 residues. The germline V gene encodes CDR1 SGHTA and CDR2 FQGNSA. The CDR3 sequence: CASSYHRETQYF. CDR3 DNA: TGTGCCAGCAGCTACCACCGAGAGACCCAGTACTTC.

The V and J genes are TRBV9 and TRBJ1-1; maybe TRBD1 (6 bases). Germline V gene data show CDR1 as SGDLS and CDR2 as YYNGEE. Trimming took 1 base from V and 3 from J, leaving 10 bases between them. CDR3 size: 14 residues. For the CDR3, the DNA is TGTGCCAGCAGCGTAATCCCAGGGGACACTGAAGCTTTCTTT. The encoded protein is CASSVIPGDTEAFF.

The chain has TRBV29-1 and TRBJ2-5; 7 bases match TRBD2. Unmatched junction bases numbered 2, after V lost 4 bases and J lost 0 bases. Germline-derived CDR1 and CDR2 are SQVTM and ANQGSEA. The CDR3 consists of 13 residues. CDR3 nucleotides: TGCAGCGTTGGCAGCGGGGACCAAGAGACCCAGTACTTC. Its protein product is CSVGSGDQETQYF.

This chain uses TRBV30 with TRBJ1-5; possible D gene TRBD1, 5 bases. Germline V CDR1 and CDR2: GTSNPN, SVGIG (reference sequence). V shed 6 bases and J shed 4 bases, with 7 bases lying between them. The CDR3 is 11 amino acids. The CDR3 nucleotides are TGTGCCTGCGGGGGAAATCAGCCCCAGCATTTT. This sequence encodes CACGGNQPQHF.

The V gene is TRBV27, the J gene TRBJ2-5; 9 nucleotides line up with TRBD1. The CDR3 extends over 16 amino acids. V dropped 5 bases and J dropped 4; count of bases not matched to a gene: 11. Germline values: CDR1 MNHEY, CDR2 SMNVEV (reference sequence). CDR3 DNA sequence: TGTGCCAGCAGTCCCCTCGGGACAGGGAAAGGAGAGACCCAGTACTTC. Translated: CASSPLGTGKGETQYF.

This sequence joins TRBV29-1 and TRBJ2-4, with 7 bases lining up with TRBD1. CDR1 is SQVTM, CDR2 ANQGSEA, per germline. Unmatched junction bases numbered 9, after V lost 7 bases and J lost 9 bases. The CDR3 runs to 12 residues. CDR3 protein: CSAVGGAGIQYF. CDR3 DNA sequence: TGCAGCGCCGTAGGGGGCGCGGGCATTCAGTACTTC.

The chain joins TRBV4-3 to TRBJ1-1; D not resolved. Germline V lookup: CDR1 LGHNA, CDR2 YSLEER. CDR3 length: 14 residues. Trimming took 4 bases from V and 1 from J, leaving 10 bases between them. The DNA of the CDR3 is TGCGCCAGCAGCCTTCTTTATCAGAACACTGAAGCTTTCTTT. This codes for CASSLLYQNTEAFF.

Only a few counts were recorded for this clone. The chain is built from TRBV19 and TRBJ1-5; tentatively, D is TRBD1 (5 bases). There are 11 residues in the CDR3. Trimming pared 7 bases from V and 9 bases from J, leaving 10 bases between. In germline, CDR1 is LNHDA, CDR2 SQIVND (reference sequence). The DNA of the CDR3 is TGTGCCAGTAAGGACATAGGGCCCCAGCATTTT. Translation: CASKDIGPQHF.

This sequence joins TRBV29-1 and TRBJ1-4; D perhaps matches TRBD1 (5 bases). Trimming stripped 4 bases from V and 8 bases from J, with 11 bases between. Per germline, CDR1 SQVTM and CDR2 ANQGSEA. The CDR3 runs to 12 residues. CDR3 region: CSVGQIGEKLFF. The CDR3 DNA reads TGCAGCGTTGGACAGATCGGCGAAAAACTGTTTTTT.